What follows are 24 T cell receptor beta chains derived from one specimen sequenced in a study of early T cells in non-severe SARS-CoV-2 infection. TCRdb reanalysed the 5' RACE reads using MiXCR and keeps one entry per CDR3 protein. Of 35,000 to 45,000 distinct CDR3 sequences detected, roughly 6% appear once; the ten largest clones hold about 26%. Sequencing input: whole blood. The receptor set was obtained from an adult who was a healthcare worker with PCR-confirmed SARS-CoV-2 infection or an uninfected control (not recorded which).

In its sample, this clonotype was seen many times. V usage is TRBV5-1 and J usage is TRBJ1-5, with D hard to call. Between the trimmed V and J ends, which lost 4 bases and 5 bases, there was a span of 13 bases. The CDR3 is 14 residues long. Per germline, CDR1 SGHRS and CDR2 YFSETQ. CDR3 in amino acids: CASSPDTGDQPQHF. CDR3 DNA sequence: TGCGCCAGCAGCCCCGACACGGGTGATCAGCCCCAGCATTTT.

The chain links TRBV3-1 to TRBJ1-4; 11 bases line up with TRBD1. The V segment lost 6 bases and the J segment 7 bases; nucleotides outside the gene matches: 1. The germline CDR1 and CDR2 sequences are LGHDT and YNNKEL (reference sequence). This CDR3 has 13 residues. CDR3 sequence: CASRGQGVEKLFF. DNA for the CDR3: TGTGCCAGCAGGGGACAGGGGGTTGAAAAACTGTTTTTT. Complete variable domain (other parts from reference TRBV3-1 and TRBJ1-4): DTAVSQTPKYLVTQMGNDKSIKCEQNLGHDTMYWYKQDSKKFLKIMFSYNNKELIINETVPNRFSPKSPDKAHLNLHINSLELGDSAVYFCASRGQGVEKLFFGSGTQLSVL.

The CDR3 DNA is TGCGCCAGCAGCTTGGTGGTGGATGAAAAACTGTTTTTT. It specifies CASSLVVDEKLFF. The chain is built from TRBV5-1 and TRBJ1-4; the D is unclear. This CDR3 comprises 13 residues. CDR1 SGHRS and CDR2 YFSETQ come from the germline V gene. Trimming cost V 0 bases and J 6 bases, with 6 bases left between them.

This clonotype was recorded many times. The chain combines TRBV7-8 with TRBJ2-6; 7 bases fit TRBD1. The CDR3 has 17 residues. The germline V gene encodes CDR1 SGHVS and CDR2 FQNEAQ. Trimming at V came to 5 bases and at J to 0 bases, leaving 7 bases not matched to a gene. The CDR3 protein is CASSKGTVISGANVLTF. The CDR3 DNA reads as TGTGCCAGCAGCAAAGGGACAGTGATCTCTGGGGCCAACGTCCTGACTTTC.

This clonotype was seen at least ten times. The chain joins TRBV11-3 to TRBJ2-3, with D unclear. The CDR3 runs 15 residues. Germline V lookup: CDR1 SGHNT, CDR2 YENEEA. V shed 0 bases and J shed 6 bases, with 13 bases lying between them. This chain's CDR3 is CASSLDTMGSDTQYF. The CDR3 nucleotides read TGTGCCAGCAGCTTAGATACTATGGGTTCGGATACGCAGTATTTT.

The chain carries TRBV10-3 and TRBJ1-3; D possibly corresponds to TRBD1 (5 bases). Germline CDR1 and CDR2: ENHRY and SYGVKD. V shed 11 bases and J shed 3 bases, with 20 bases lying between them. The CDR3 totals 15 residues. For the CDR3, the DNA is TGTGCCGCCCGCGTGGGGGGAGTCAGTGGAAACACCATATATTTT. Protein sequence: CAARVGGVSGNTIYF.

The chain is built from TRBV7-3 and TRBJ2-5, with D unclear. The CDR3 contains 13 residues. Germline V gene data show CDR1 as SGHTA and CDR2 as FQGTGA. Between the trimmed V and J ends, which lost 2 bases and 7 bases, there was a span of 11 bases. The CDR3 here is CASSLSPRGTQYF. CDR3 DNA: TGTGCCAGCAGCTTATCCCCCCGAGGGACCCAGTACTTC.

The table lists this clonotype with many counts. The J gene is TRBJ2-7, the V gene TRBV19; possibly TRBD1 for D (5 bases). Between the trimmed V and J ends, which lost 3 bases and 5 bases, there was a span of 11 bases. The CDR3 is made up of 13 amino acids. Germline CDR1 reads LNHDA; CDR2 reads SQIVND (reference sequence). CDR3: CASSIQGRNEQYF. The DNA of the CDR3 is TGTGCCAGTAGTATTCAGGGTAGGAACGAGCAGTACTTC.

This clonotype occurred many times. This chain uses TRBV7-9 with TRBJ2-7, with a possible D match to TRBD1 (6 bases). Trimming removed 6 bases from V and 2 bases from J, with 14 bases in between. The CDR3 covers 14 residues. Looked up from germline, CDR1 is SEHNR and CDR2 is FQNEAQ (reference sequence). CDR3 loop: CASSYPGTPYEQYF. CDR3 sequence (DNA): TGTGCCAGCAGTTACCCCGGGACACCCTACGAGCAGTACTTC.

This clonotype was observed at least ten times. This chain connects TRBV15 to TRBJ2-3, with 10 nucleotides matching TRBD2. This CDR3 contains 13 residues. V lost 4 bases, J lost 13 bases, and 8 bases stayed unmatched. The V gene's germline CDR1 is LNHNV and CDR2 YYDKDF (reference sequence). The CDR3 DNA sequence: TGTGCCACCAGCAACCCGAGCGGGGGGGGCGAGTATTTT. This gives the protein CATSNPSGGGEYF.

This clonotype was counted many times. This chain links TRBV7-2 with TRBJ2-1; 7 bases are shared with TRBD2. Germline lookup yields CDR1 SGHTA and CDR2 FQGNSA. Trimming removed 8 bases from V and 0 bases from J; junction bases left unmatched: 4. The CDR3 contains 14 residues. The CDR3: CASGGVSSYNEQFF. The CDR3 bases are TGTGCCAGCGGGGGGGTGAGCTCCTACAATGAGCAGTTCTTC.

This clonotype was seen many times. J is TRBJ2-4 and V is TRBV19; D may be TRBD1 (6 bases). Germline CDR1 is LNHDA and CDR2 is SQIVND (reference sequence). This CDR3 region has 15 residues. V was cut by 4 bases and J by 0 bases, with 10 bases left in between. The CDR3, as DNA: TGTGCCAGTAGTAGGACAGACCTAGCCAAAAACATTCAGTACTTC. Translating gives CASSRTDLAKNIQYF.

This clonotype was counted many times. The chain couples TRBV3-1 to TRBJ1-2; D gene unclear. This CDR3 is 12 amino acids long. V lost 5 bases to trimming and J lost 0 bases, with 4 bases between them. The V gene's germline CDR1 is LGHDT and CDR2 YNNKEL (reference sequence). The CDR3 reads CASSTPNYGYTF. In nucleotides, the CDR3 is TGTGCCAGCAGCACCCCTAACTATGGCTACACCTTC.

This clonotype was counted ten times or more. V is TRBV2 and J is TRBJ2-5, with 9 bases fitting TRBD2. The germline gives CDR1 SNHLY, CDR2 FYNNEI. Trimming at V came to 4 bases and at J to 5 bases, leaving 5 bases not matched to a gene. CDR3 size: 14 residues. CDR3 DNA: TGTGCCAGCAGTGTAGCGGGAGTTTCTGAGACCCAGTACTTC. This encodes CASSVAGVSETQYF. Using reference TRBV2 and TRBJ2-5 for the parts outside the CDR3, the full variable domain is EPEVTQTPSHQVTQMGQEVILRCVPISNHLYFYWYRQILGQKVEFLVSFYNNEISEKSEIFDDQFSVERPDGSNFTLKIRSTKLEDSAMYFCASSVAGVSETQYFGPGTRLLVL.

The genes are TRBV7-8 and TRBJ2-3; 8 nucleotides match TRBD1. CDR3 length: 14 residues. Germline CDR1 is SGHVS and CDR2 is FQNEAQ. J gave up 4 bases and V 5 bases, and 5 bases lay outside the gene matches. Here the CDR3 DNA reads TGTGCCAGCAGCGCCCCACAGGGGGCAGATACGCAGTATTTT. This gives the protein CASSAPQGADTQYF.

This clonotype was seen many times. This chain links TRBV6-2 or TRBV6-3 with TRBJ2-1; TRBD2 matches at 7 bases. The V gene end was trimmed by 1 base and the J gene end by 9 bases; junction bases not matched to a gene: 0. The CDR3 length is 12 residues. Germline loops: CDR1 MNHEY, CDR2 SVGEGT. In DNA form, the CDR3 reads TGTGCCAGCAGTTACTGGGGGGGTGAGCAGTTCTTC. Residues: CASSYWGGEQFF.

This clonotype was observed at least ten times. The chain employs TRBV14 and TRBJ2-4; D is unresolved. With 0 bases removed from V and 0 bases from J, the gap between germline ends came to 12 bases. This CDR3 spans 17 amino acids. Germline V gives CDR1 SGHDN, CDR2 FVKESK. CDR3 amino acids: CASSQDRYGVAKNIQYF. CDR3 DNA: TGTGCCAGCAGCCAAGATAGATATGGAGTAGCCAAAAACATTCAGTACTTC.

This clonotype was observed a few times. The chain uses TRBV11-2 and TRBJ2-7; D uncertain. CDR1 SGHAT and CDR2 FQNNGV come from the germline V gene. The V and J ends lost 0 bases and 4 bases respectively, with 7 bases between them. The CDR3 runs 13 residues. CDR3 DNA: TGTGCCAGCAGCTTAGATCGGCAGTACGAGCAGTACTTC. Its translation is CASSLDRQYEQYF.

Details on this clonotype: A much larger clone is a single base away; this may be a read error. The chain uses TRBV11-2 and TRBJ2-1; 7 positions agree with TRBD2. CDR3 length: 16 amino acids. Germline loops: CDR1 SGHAT, CDR2 FQNNGV. The CDR3 is CASSSRGSGVYSEQFF. CDR3 coding DNA: TGTGCCAGCAGCTCCCGGGGAAGCGGGGTATACAGTGAGCAGTTCTTC.

There are a few counts of this clonotype. The chain is built from TRBV12-3 or TRBV12-4 and TRBJ2-3; 11 bases agree with TRBD2. The CDR3 length is 14 residues. V was pared by 5 bases and J by 6 bases, with 4 bases of the junction left unmatched. The CDR3 DNA is TGTGCCAGCAGTCCTAGCGGGGGGAGGGATACGCAGTATTTT. Residues: CASSPSGGRDTQYF.

Ten or more counts support this clonotype. The chain recombines TRBV25-1 with TRBJ1-1, with TRBD1 as a possible D gene (5 bases). This CDR3 is 14 amino acids long. V lost 1 base, J lost 0 bases, and 6 bases lay in between. Germline CDR1 reads MGHDK; CDR2 reads SYGVNS. The CDR3 sequence: CASSESRVNTEAFF. In nucleotides, the CDR3 is TGTGCCAGCAGTGAATCCAGGGTGAACACTGAAGCTTTCTTT.

This clonotype has ten or more counts. The rearrangement links TRBV5-1 to TRBJ2-7; 8 bases are shared with TRBD2. CDR1 SGHRS and CDR2 YFSETQ come from the germline V gene. The CDR3 is 16 amino acids. The V and J ends lost 0 bases and 2 bases, in that order; junction bases with no gene match: 7. CDR3 in DNA: TGCGCCAGCAGCTTGGAGGGCGCGGGAGGAACCTACGAGCAGTACTTC. It yields the protein CASSLEGAGGTYEQYF.

This clonotype was seen only a few times. The chain uses TRBV11-2 and TRBJ1-5; D might be TRBD1 (5 bases). The CDR3 is 15 amino acids. Deletions cut 1 base from V and 0 bases from J, with 7 bases between. Germline loops: CDR1 SGHAT, CDR2 FQNNGV. The CDR3 nucleotides read TGTGCCAGCAGCTTAGGAGGGGCTAGCAATCAGCCCCAGCATTTT. Translating it yields CASSLGGASNQPQHF.

This clonotype showed up just a few times. The rearrangement joins TRBV28 to TRBJ1-5; TRBD1 might be the D (6 bases). The CDR3 extends over 13 amino acids. Between the trimmed V and J ends, which lost 6 bases and 3 bases, there was a span of 9 bases. Germline CDR1 and CDR2: MDHEN and SYDVKM. The CDR3 DNA sequence: TGTGCCAGCAGACAGGGTTACAATCAGCCCCAGCATTTT. Protein product: CASRQGYNQPQHF.